A selection of T cell receptor beta chains follows, all from one sample in a study of T cell changes during pregnancy in multiple sclerosis. Libraries were prepared by immunoSEQ multiplex PCR; TCRdb keeps only in-frame clonotypes and omits some of them. Of 65,000 to 70,000 clones in the sample, around 92% were seen once. The sequences come from peripheral blood, collected in the third trimester of pregnancy. These receptor sequences come from a female donor in good health, enrolled as a control in a pregnancy study. CDR3s include the opening cysteine and the closing phenylalanine or tryptophan. Fields, in order: V gene, D gene, clone size, J gene, CDR3 DNA, CDR3 protein. D genes are given only for firm matches. Some rows mark clone size as missing; the rest say once, few, many or name a class of expanded clone.

V gene: TRBV30; D gene: -; clone size: -; J gene: TRBJ2-3; CDR3 DNA: TGTGCCCAGGGAACAGATACGCAGTATTTT; CDR3 protein: CAQGTDTQYF
V gene: TRBV7-2; D gene: TRBD1; clone size: -; J gene: TRBJ1-2; CDR3 DNA: TGTGCCAGCAGCTTCAGGGGGGATGGCTACACCTTC; CDR3 protein: CASSFRGDGYTF
V gene: TRBV11-3; D gene: TRBD1; clone size: -; J gene: TRBJ2-3; CDR3 DNA: TGTGCCAGCAGCAACCGACAGGGGGCCTCGACAGATACGCAGTATTTT; CDR3 protein: CASSNRQGASTDTQYF
V gene: TRBV28; D gene: -; clone size: once; J gene: TRBJ2-3; CDR3 DNA: TGTGCCAGCAGTATAGCCGGGAGTGGAATCACAGATACGCAGTATTTT; CDR3 protein: CASSIAGSGITDTQYF
V gene: TRBV9; D gene: TRBD1; clone size: -; J gene: TRBJ1-1; CDR3 DNA: TGTGCCAGCAGCCCGAATACCGGGACAGTGAACACTGAAGCTTTCTTT; CDR3 protein: CASSPNTGTVNTEAFF
V gene: TRBV9; D gene: -; clone size: once; J gene: TRBJ2-3; CDR3 DNA: TGTGCCAGCAGCGTAGCCTTAACTAGCCCAGATACGCAGTATTTT; CDR3 protein: CASSVALTSPDTQYF
V gene: TRBV7-6; D gene: TRBD2; clone size: -; J gene: TRBJ2-1; CDR3 DNA: TGTGCCAGCAGCTTAAACCTAGCGGACAATGAGCAGTTCTTC; CDR3 protein: CASSLNLADNEQFF
V gene: TRBV9; D gene: -; clone size: -; J gene: TRBJ2-1; CDR3 DNA: TGTGCCAGCAGCGTAGAGGGACTCTCTCCTACCCCCTCCTACAATGAGCAGTTCTTC; CDR3 protein: CASSVEGLSPTPSYNEQFF
V gene: TRBV6-5; D gene: -; clone size: -; J gene: TRBJ1-2; CDR3 DNA: TGTGCCAGCAGTTACCTCCCCGGACAGCTTGGAGGCTACACCTTC; CDR3 protein: CASSYLPGQLGGYTF
V gene: TRBV5-1; D gene: -; clone size: -; J gene: TRBJ2-7; CDR3 DNA: TGCGCCAGCAGCTACAGGGTCGGGGACGAGCAGTACTTC; CDR3 protein: CASSYRVGDEQYF
V gene: TRBV27; D gene: TRBD2; clone size: -; J gene: TRBJ2-1; CDR3 DNA: TGTGCCAGCAGTTTACGGGGGGTCTCCTACAATGAGCAGTTCTTC; CDR3 protein: CASSLRGVSYNEQFF
V gene: TRBV28; D gene: TRBD1; clone size: -; J gene: TRBJ2-7; CDR3 DNA: TGTGCCGAGGGACCGGGACAGCGTTTATACGAGCAGTACTTC; CDR3 protein: CAEGPGQRLYEQYF
V gene: TRBV5-4; D gene: -; clone size: -; J gene: TRBJ2-7; CDR3 DNA: TGTGCCAGCAGCTTCCGTAGCGGAGGGTACTACGAGCAGTACTTC; CDR3 protein: CASSFRSGGYYEQYF
V gene: TRBV7-2; D gene: TRBD1; clone size: -; J gene: TRBJ1-6; CDR3 DNA: TGTGCCAGCAGCTTAGGGACAGGGGGCTTACCCCTCCACTTT; CDR3 protein: CASSLGTGGLPLHF
V gene: TRBV11-3; D gene: -; clone size: once; J gene: TRBJ2-2; CDR3 DNA: TGTGCCAGCAGCTTAGTCCCGAGGAACACCGGGGAGCTGTTTTTT; CDR3 protein: CASSLVPRNTGELFF
V gene: TRBV30; D gene: TRBD1; clone size: once; J gene: TRBJ2-2; CDR3 DNA: TGTGCCTGGGGCAGGGGGCTTGACGGGGAGCTATTTTTT; CDR3 protein: CAWGRGLDGELFF